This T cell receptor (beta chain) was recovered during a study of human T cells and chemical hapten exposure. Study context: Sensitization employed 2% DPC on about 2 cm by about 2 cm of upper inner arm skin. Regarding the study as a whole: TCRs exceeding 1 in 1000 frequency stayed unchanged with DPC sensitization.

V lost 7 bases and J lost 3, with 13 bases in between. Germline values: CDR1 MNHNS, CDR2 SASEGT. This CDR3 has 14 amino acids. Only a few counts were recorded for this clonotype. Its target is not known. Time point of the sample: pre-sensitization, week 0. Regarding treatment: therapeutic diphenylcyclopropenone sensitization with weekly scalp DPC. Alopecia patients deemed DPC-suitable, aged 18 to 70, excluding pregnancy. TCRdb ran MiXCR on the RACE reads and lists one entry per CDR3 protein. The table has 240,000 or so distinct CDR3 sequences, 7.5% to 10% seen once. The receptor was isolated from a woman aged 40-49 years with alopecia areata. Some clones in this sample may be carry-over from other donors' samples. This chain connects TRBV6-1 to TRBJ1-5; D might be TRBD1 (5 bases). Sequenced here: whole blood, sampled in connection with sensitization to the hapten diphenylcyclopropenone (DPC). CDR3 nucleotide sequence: TGTGCCAGCACCACTGGGACGGTCAATCAGCCCCAGCATTTT. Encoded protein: CASTTGTVNQPQHF.